These 18 T cell receptor beta chains were all obtained from the same sample, sequenced in a study of shared clonotypes between healthy human individuals. The protocol was immunoSEQ multiplex PCR, while the TCRdb copy is restricted to in-frame clones and leaves out a portion. The sample has some 980,000 clones, roughly 72% seen once. The sample comprised memory CD4+ T cells sorted from blood. Sample subset: CD45RA-negative fraction. The source is a man younger than 35 in good health.

The chain links TRBV5-4 to TRBJ2-2; the D gene is possibly TRBD1 (6 bases). In germline, CDR1 is SGHNT, CDR2 YYREEE (reference sequence). The V and J ends lost 3 bases and 0 bases respectively, with 9 bases between them. The CDR3 totals 15 residues. CDR3 DNA: TGTGCCAGCAGCTATGGACAGACGAACACCGGGGAGCTGTTTTTT. This translates into CASSYGQTNTGELFF.

The chain recombines TRBV5-4 with TRBJ2-5, with D tentatively TRBD1 or TRBD2 (5 bases each). The CDR3 runs 14 residues. Germline CDR1 reads SGHNT; CDR2 reads YYREEE (reference sequence). V shed 4 bases and J shed 2 bases, with 12 bases lying between them. DNA of the CDR3: TGTGCCAGCAGCACGGGACGATCTCAAGAGACCCAGTACTTC. Residues: CASSTGRSQETQYF.

V is TRBV9 and J is TRBJ2-3, with TRBD2 as a possible D gene (6 bases). The CDR3 contains 14 residues. Germline V CDR1 and CDR2: SGDLS, YYNGEE. Trimming took off 4 bases at V and 4 bases at J, with 13 bases between the two ends. The CDR3 sequence is CASSPATSSDTQYF. The CDR3 region has the DNA TGTGCCAGCAGCCCTGCGACTAGTTCAGATACGCAGTATTTT.

In its sample, this clone was seen a few times. V is TRBV5-1 and J is TRBJ1-5, with D perhaps matching TRBD1 (6 bases). V shed 0 bases and J shed 7 bases, with 17 bases lying between them. Germline CDR1 reads SGHRS; CDR2 reads YFSETQ. The CDR3 contains 16 residues. CDR3 region: CASSLGQSGVFQPQHF. In nucleotides, the CDR3 is TGCGCCAGCAGCTTGGGGCAGTCAGGGGTTTTCCAGCCCCAGCATTTT. Full variable domain (remainder filled in from reference TRBV5-1 and TRBJ1-5): KAGVTQTPRYLIKTRGQQVTLSCSPISGHRSVSWYQQTPGQGLQFLFEYFSETQRNKGNFPGRFSGRQFSNSRSEMNVSTLELGDSALYLCASSLGQSGVFQPQHFGDGTRLSIL.

V and J are TRBV11-2 and TRBJ1-1; D is unclear. The germline V gene encodes CDR1 SGHAT and CDR2 FQNNGV. The V end lost 6 bases, the J end lost 0 bases, and 5 bases lay between the germline ends. The CDR3 length is 12 residues. DNA of the CDR3: TGTGCCAGCAGGGACTTGAACACTGAAGCTTTCTTT. This sequence encodes CASRDLNTEAFF.

In the case of this clone: In the same sample, other DNA sequences code for this CDR3. The chain is built from TRBV30 and TRBJ1-2, with D unclear. This CDR3 spans 11 amino acids. CDR1 is GTSNPN and CDR2 is SVGIG in the germline V gene (reference sequence). V was clipped by 0 bases and J by 7 bases, with 6 bases between them. The CDR3 DNA sequence: TGTGCCTGGAGTGTTGGTGTTGGCTACACCTTC. Its translation is CAWSVGVGYTF.

On this clone itself: This CDR3 is also generated by other DNA sequences in the sample. This sequence joins TRBV11-3 and TRBJ2-2; D gene unclear. CDR1 and CDR2 from the germline V gene are SGHNT and YENEEA. V lost 5 bases to trimming and J lost 2 bases, with 6 bases between them. The CDR3 totals 13 residues. This chain's CDR3 is CASSDGNTGELFF. The CDR3 nucleotides are TGTGCCAGCAGCGATGGAAACACCGGGGAGCTGTTTTTT.

The chain joins TRBV28 to TRBJ2-1; D perhaps matches TRBD2 (6 bases). The V gene lost 2 bases and the J gene lost 10 bases, with 18 bases spanning the gap. Germline-derived CDR1 and CDR2 are MDHEN and SYDVKM. This CDR3 has 15 amino acids. The CDR3 DNA reads TGTGCCAGCAGTTTACTTGGGGGGAGCCGCGGGGAGCAGTTCTTC. Translation gives CASSLLGGSRGEQFF.

The chain is built from TRBV7-9 and TRBJ2-1; no clear D gene. Trimming stripped 6 bases from V and 6 bases from J, with 9 bases between. In germline, CDR1 is SEHNR, CDR2 FQNEAQ (reference sequence). The CDR3 length is 12 residues. CDR3: CASSIITNEQFF. Here the CDR3 DNA reads TGTGCCAGCAGTATTATCACCAATGAGCAGTTCTTC.

This clone turned up a few times. CDR3 protein: CSAGTGSYNEQFF. The CDR3, as DNA: TGCAGCGCTGGGACAGGCTCCTACAATGAGCAGTTCTTC. V and J are TRBV29-1 and TRBJ2-1, with 8 positions matching TRBD1. The germline V gene has CDR1 SQVTM and CDR2 ANQGSEA. CDR3 length equals 13 residues. Losses at the gene ends were 7 bases for V and 0 bases for J; bases not matched to a gene: 2.

The V gene is TRBV6-5, the J gene TRBJ2-7; 11 bases are shared with TRBD1. Unmatched junction bases numbered 5, after V lost 6 bases and J lost 4 bases. Germline CDR1 reads MNHEY; CDR2 reads SVGAGI. The CDR3 has 14 amino acids. This CDR3 is CASSRTGGAYEQYF. The CDR3 coding sequence is TGTGCCAGCAGCCGGACAGGGGGCGCTTACGAGCAGTACTTC.

The genes are TRBV19 and TRBJ1-5; 7 bases align to TRBD1. The CDR3 length is 13 residues. Trimming took 10 bases from V and 2 from J; bases not matched to a gene: 5. Germline values: CDR1 LNHDA, CDR2 SQIVND (reference sequence). The CDR3 here is CATDRVGNQPQHF. Here the CDR3 DNA reads TGTGCCACCGACAGGGTGGGCAATCAGCCCCAGCATTTT.

V usage is TRBV11-2 and J usage is TRBJ2-3; D is undetermined. Trimming removed 2 bases at V and 2 bases at J, with 8 bases between. This CDR3 contains 14 residues. CDR1 is SGHAT, CDR2 FQNNGV, per germline. CDR3 in amino acids: CASSLLLSTDTQYF. The DNA of the CDR3 is TGTGCCAGCAGCTTACTGCTCTCCACAGATACGCAGTATTTT. The full variable domain, in which reference TRBV11-2 and TRBJ2-3 provide the parts outside the CDR3, is EAGVAQSPRYKIIEKRQSVAFWCNPISGHATLYWYQQILGQGPKLLIQFQNNGVVDDSQLPKDRFSAERLKGVDSTLKIQPAKLEDSAVYLCASSLLLSTDTQYFGPGTRLTVL.

The V call is TRBV5-4, the J call TRBJ2-3; no clear D. The CDR3 runs to 14 residues. V gave up 3 bases and J gave up 2 bases, with 10 bases separating them. CDR1 is SGHNT and CDR2 is YYREEE in the germline V gene (reference sequence). This CDR3 reads CASSSRTLTDTQYF. The CDR3 nucleotides are TGTGCCAGCAGCTCCCGTACGCTCACAGATACGCAGTATTTT.

The chain links TRBV19 to TRBJ1-2; TRBD1 aligns across 7 bases. This CDR3 has 16 amino acids. Germline V lookup: CDR1 LNHDA, CDR2 SQIVND (reference sequence). Trimming at V came to 1 base and at J to 4 bases, leaving 9 bases not matched to a gene. The CDR3 reads CASSIVGTAFTYGYTF. The CDR3 DNA follows: TGTGCCAGTAGTATAGTCGGGACAGCCTTCACCTATGGCTACACCTTC.

V and J are TRBV10-3 and TRBJ2-6, with no clear D. With 7 bases removed from V and 0 bases from J, the gap between germline ends came to 13 bases. Germline-derived CDR1 and CDR2 are ENHRY and SYGVKD. The CDR3 has 16 residues. CDR3 coding DNA: TGTGCCATCACCACCACGGGCGGCTCTGGGGCCAACGTCCTGACTTTC. Its translation: CAITTTGGSGANVLTF.

V is TRBV5-1 and J is TRBJ2-3, with 13 bases lining up with TRBD2. The CDR3 spans 16 residues. The V gene's germline CDR1 is SGHRS and CDR2 YFSETQ. V shed 4 bases and J 5 bases; nucleotides not matched to a gene: 7. The CDR3 reads CASSQTRLAGGDTQYF. The DNA for the CDR3 is TGCGCCAGCAGCCAAACCCGACTAGCGGGGGGAGATACGCAGTATTTT.

The chain combines TRBV2 with TRBJ1-5; maybe TRBD1 (6 bases). The CDR3 totals 14 residues. The germline V gene has CDR1 SNHLY and CDR2 FYNNEI. V lost 4 bases, J lost 7 bases, and 14 bases lay in between. This CDR3 is CASSGSGGGQPQHF. CDR3 DNA sequence: TGTGCCAGCAGTGGATCCGGGGGCGGGCAGCCCCAGCATTTT.